Presented here are 32 T cell receptor beta chains from one specimen sequenced in a study of T-cell reconstitution after alpha-beta-depleted transplantation in children (dated by TCRdb to about 2016). To prepare the library, PCR was applied. TCRdb lists the instrument as Illumina HiSeq 2500. Molecular barcoding was employed in the preparation of TCR libraries, with unique molecular identifiers being used to normalize TCRbeta repertoire quantification. TCRdb redid the processing of the public reads, applying fastp at Q25 and MiXCR, and retained in-frame beta chains. Each CDR3 protein appears once, grouped with its most common genes and DNA. The sample profile shows roughly 220,000 distinct CDR3 sequences; approximately 12% of them were found once. Roughly 2.6% of the sample lies in the top ten. The source was PBMCs from the stem cell graft donor, collected from the stem cell graft. These receptors all stem from a human donor who donated a stem cell graft to a child with acute lymphoblastic leukemia.

At least ten counts were recorded for this clonotype. The J gene is TRBJ2-5, the V gene TRBV9; perhaps TRBD2 as D (6 bases). Germline values: CDR1 SGDLS, CDR2 YYNGEE. V was clipped by 2 bases and J by 4 bases, with 21 bases between them. This CDR3 is 17 amino acids long. The CDR3 loop is CASSVRSHPGLRETQYF. CDR3 coding DNA: TGTGCCAGCAGCGTCCGCTCTCATCCGGGACTTAGAGAGACCCAGTACTTC.

This clonotype occurred a few times. A junction boundary mismatches the germline segment, possibly from a read error. This rearrangement joins TRBV5-6 to TRBJ2-1; tentatively, D is TRBD1 (5 bases). This CDR3 is built from 16 residues. Germline loops: CDR1 SGHDT, CDR2 YYEEEE. The CDR3 DNA follows: TGTGCCAGCAGCCTTCAGGGTGCCCCCTCCTCCAATGAGCAGTTCTTC. It specifies CASSLQGAPSSNEQFF.

This clonotype was seen ten or more times. The chain couples TRBV28 to TRBJ1-6; no definite D call. CDR3 length: 17 amino acids. Germline CDR1 MDHEN, CDR2 SYDVKM. The V end lost 2 bases, the J end lost 3 bases, and 14 bases lay between the germline ends. CDR3 nucleotides: TGTGCCAGCAGTTTAATGGGGTTGGGAAACTATAATTCACCCCTCCACTTT. The encoded protein is CASSLMGLGNYNSPLHF.

The chain joins TRBV24-1 to TRBJ1-1, with unresolved D. Trimming took off 4 bases at V and 1 base at J, with 3 bases between the two ends. The CDR3 has 12 residues. Per the germline V gene, CDR1 is KGHDR and CDR2 is SFDVKD. The CDR3 coding sequence is TGTGCCACCAGTGAGGGGAACACTGAAGCTTTCTTT. Amino acids: CATSEGNTEAFF.

This clonotype was seen repeatedly, ten times or more. The chain combines TRBV20-1 with TRBJ2-7; D remains unclear. The germline V gene encodes CDR1 DFQATT and CDR2 SNEGSKA (reference sequence). The CDR3 is made up of 13 amino acids. V lost 5 bases to trimming and J lost 4 bases, with 15 bases between them. This CDR3 reads CSAPTPTKYEQYF. In DNA form, the CDR3 reads TGCAGTGCTCCAACCCCCACTAAGTACGAGCAGTACTTC.

This clonotype has a count of ten or more. This chain connects TRBV20-1 to TRBJ2-3; 9 positions match TRBD1. Germline assignment: CDR1 DFQATT and CDR2 SNEGSKA (reference sequence). Trimming cost V 4 bases and J 10 bases; bases outside gene matches: 12. This CDR3 is built from 14 residues. This chain's CDR3 is CSATGTGQGPAQYF. The CDR3 DNA sequence: TGCAGTGCTACCGGGACAGGGCAGGGACCCGCGCAGTATTTT.

This clonotype was counted many times. The chain links TRBV28 to TRBJ2-3, with D perhaps matching TRBD2 (5 bases). The germline V and J ends were trimmed by 3 bases and 6 bases, with 10 bases remaining between them. CDR1 MDHEN and CDR2 SYDVKM come from the germline V gene. CDR3 length: 13 residues. DNA for the CDR3: TGTGCCAGCAGTTTTATCCAGCGGGATACGCAGTATTTT. As protein: CASSFIQRDTQYF. The variable domain in full, with the rest retrieved from reference TRBV28 and TRBJ2-3, is DVKVTQSSRYLVKRTGEKVFLECVQDMDHENMFWYRQDPGLGLRLIYFSYDVKMKEKGDIPEGYSVSREKKERFSLILESASTNQTSMYLCASSFIQRDTQYFGPGTRLTVL.

This chain links TRBV5-1 with TRBJ1-6; D ambiguous. The CDR3 sequence is 14 residues long. Germline lookup yields CDR1 SGHRS and CDR2 YFSETQ. The V gene lost 4 bases and the J gene lost 7 bases, with 12 bases spanning the gap. In DNA form, the CDR3 reads TGCGCCAGCAGCCCCATGAATCCGAATTCACCCCTCCACTTT. This gives the protein CASSPMNPNSPLHF.

At least ten counts were recorded for this clonotype. The chain links TRBV5-1 to TRBJ2-3; TRBD1 is a possible D gene (6 bases). V dropped 4 bases and J dropped 6 bases, with 18 bases sitting between them. The CDR3 is made up of 15 amino acids. Germline assignment: CDR1 SGHRS and CDR2 YFSETQ. CDR3 coding DNA: TGCGCCAGCAGCCTCTTAGGGGGACCTCAGGATACGCAGTATTTT. Amino acid sequence: CASSLLGGPQDTQYF.

In its sample, this clonotype was seen many times. This chain links TRBV6-4 with TRBJ2-1, with 11 bases that match TRBD2. CDR1 and CDR2 from the germline V gene are MRHNA and SNTAGT. This CDR3 has 15 residues. J gave up 5 bases and V 6 bases, and 6 bases lay outside the gene matches. CDR3 loop: CASSLLAGANNEQFF. DNA for the CDR3: TGTGCCAGCAGCTTACTAGCGGGAGCAAACAATGAGCAGTTCTTC.

Here the CDR3 reads CASTSQEGPFSTDTQYF. The CDR3 region has the DNA TGTGCCAGCACCTCACAGGAGGGGCCCTTTTCCACAGATACGCAGTATTTT. J is TRBJ2-3 and V is TRBV12-3 or TRBV12-4; D perhaps matches TRBD2 (6 bases). This CDR3 comprises 17 residues. V dropped 7 bases and J dropped 2 bases, with 22 bases sitting between them.

In this sample, this clonotype turned up many times. In nucleotides, the CDR3 is TGTGCCAGCAGCCAAACAGGGGGGAAGCAGTTCTTC. It is translated as CASSQTGGKQFF. V usage is TRBV5-6 and J usage is TRBJ2-1; 8 bases are a match to TRBD1. V was clipped by 4 bases and J by 11 bases; unmatched bases: 5. The CDR3 loop spans 12 amino acids. Germline CDR1 and CDR2: SGHDT and YYEEEE.

There are many counts of this clonotype. The chain recombines TRBV12-3 or TRBV12-4 with TRBJ1-5; D is ambiguous. There are 12 residues in the CDR3. V lost 5 bases and J lost 8, with 10 bases in between. The CDR3 region has the DNA TGTGCCAGCAGTATACCAAGGGAGCCCCAGCATTTT. It is translated as CASSIPREPQHF.

The CDR3 loop is CASAGTLQETQYF. The CDR3 DNA reads TGCGCCAGCGCCGGGACGCTTCAAGAGACCCAGTACTTC. The V gene is TRBV5-1, the J gene TRBJ2-5; either TRBD1 or TRBD2 may supply D (5 bases each). The V and J ends lost 7 bases and 2 bases respectively, with 12 bases between them. The CDR3 runs 13 residues. The V gene's germline CDR1 is SGHRS and CDR2 YFSETQ.

This clonotype is large within its sample. The chain carries TRBV12-3 or TRBV12-4 and TRBJ1-2; D not resolved. This CDR3 contains 14 residues. The V end was cut by 2 bases, the J end by 4 bases, with 11 bases between. The CDR3 coding sequence is TGTGCCAGCAGTTTATTTCGGTACTTCTATGGCTACACCTTC. Translation: CASSLFRYFYGYTF.

This clonotype was recorded many times. The rearrangement uses TRBV4-1 and TRBJ2-1; 8 nucleotides match TRBD1. CDR1 is MGHRA, CDR2 YSYEKL, per germline. The ends lost 1 base at V and 1 base at J; junction bases unmatched: 18. This CDR3 spans 21 amino acids. The CDR3 here is CASSQGPDRAFIGRSYNEQFF. DNA for the CDR3: TGCGCCAGCAGCCAAGGTCCGGACAGGGCTTTTATCGGTCGGTCCTACAATGAGCAGTTCTTC.

This clonotype was recorded at least ten times. The V and J genes are TRBV12-3 or TRBV12-4 and TRBJ1-5, with no clear D. CDR3 length: 16 residues. Trimming removed 4 bases from V and 7 bases from J, with 20 bases in between. The DNA of the CDR3 is TGTGCCAGCAGTTCGTATTGGGGAAGAGAGAGCCAGCCCCAGCATTTT. Protein: CASSSYWGRESQPQHF.

This clonotype was recorded many times. The gene calls are TRBV10-3 and TRBJ2-7, with D possibly TRBD2 on 6 matching bases. Germline V gene data show CDR1 as ENHRY and CDR2 as SYGVKD. V gave up 9 bases and J gave up 0 bases, with 9 bases separating them. The CDR3 totals 12 residues. The chain's CDR3 is CAIRESSYEQYF. As DNA, the CDR3 is TGTGCCATACGGGAGAGCTCCTACGAGCAGTACTTC.

This clonotype was observed a handful of times. The rearrangement links TRBV7-2 to TRBJ2-5; D unresolved. Looked up from germline, CDR1 is SGHTA and CDR2 is FQGNSA. This CDR3 comprises 13 residues. The V gene lost 2 bases and the J gene lost 2 bases, with 6 bases spanning the gap. The CDR3 region is CASSLPNQETQYF. CDR3 coding DNA: TGTGCCAGCAGCTTACCTAATCAAGAGACCCAGTACTTC.

V usage is TRBV7-2 and J usage is TRBJ1-1, with a weak D call TRBD1 (6 bases). Deletions cut 3 bases from V and 3 bases from J, with 14 bases between. The CDR3 totals 15 residues. Germline assignment: CDR1 SGHTA and CDR2 FQGNSA. The CDR3 spells CASSLYRARDTEAFF. The CDR3 coding sequence is TGTGCCAGCAGCTTGTACAGGGCTCGAGACACTGAAGCTTTCTTT.

This clonotype showed up many times. The chain combines TRBV7-2 with TRBJ1-5, with no clear D. CDR1 SGHTA and CDR2 FQGNSA come from the germline V gene. There are 13 residues in the CDR3. Trimming stripped 2 bases from V and 0 bases from J, with 2 bases between. The CDR3 DNA reads as TGTGCCAGCAGCTTAAATAGCAATCAGCCCCAGCATTTT. This translates into CASSLNSNQPQHF.

This clonotype was seen ten or more times. This chain connects TRBV5-1 to TRBJ1-1; D unresolved. The length of the CDR3 is 15 residues. The germline CDR1 and CDR2 sequences are SGHRS and YFSETQ. Trimming cost V 5 bases and J 1 base, with 15 bases left between them. The CDR3 DNA is TGCGCCAGCAGTTATATCATGGCGGGGAACACTGAAGCTTTCTTT. Its translation: CASSYIMAGNTEAFF.

This clonotype was counted a few times. The chain recombines TRBV7-2 with TRBJ1-4, with D perhaps matching TRBD1 (5 bases). CDR3 length: 15 residues. The V gene's germline CDR1 is SGHTA and CDR2 FQGNSA. V shed 2 bases and J shed 11 bases, with 18 bases lying between them. This CDR3 is CASSLYRQGDSKLFF. In DNA form, the CDR3 reads TGTGCCAGCAGCTTATATCGTCAGGGTGATTCGAAACTGTTTTTT.

This chain uses TRBV30 with TRBJ2-2; D gene uncertain. This CDR3 is built from 14 residues. The germline gives CDR1 GTSNPN, CDR2 SVGIG (reference sequence). The V and J ends lost 3 bases and 4 bases respectively, with 12 bases between them. The CDR3 is CAWRPTSTTGELFF. The CDR3 bases are TGTGCCTGGAGACCTACAAGTACCACCGGGGAGCTGTTTTTT.

This clonotype was found many times. The genes are TRBV12-3 or TRBV12-4 and TRBJ2-7, with unresolved D. Trimming took off 5 bases at V and 13 bases at J, with 12 bases between the two ends. CDR3 length: 10 residues. This chain's CDR3 is CASSGFGVYF. The CDR3 nucleotides read TGTGCCAGCAGTGGCTTCGGCGTATACTTC.

This clonotype was seen ten or more times. CDR3 DNA: TGTGCCAGCAGCCAAGGGCCCCTCCCCTACGAGCAGTACTTC. This encodes CASSQGPLPYEQYF. The rearrangement uses TRBV14 and TRBJ2-7; no reliable D call. The V end lost 1 base, the J end lost 2 bases, and 9 bases lay between the germline ends. This CDR3 contains 14 residues. Germline CDR1 reads SGHDN; CDR2 reads FVKESK.

This clonotype was recorded at least ten times. The V and J genes are TRBV27 and TRBJ2-5; 7 positions match TRBD1. Unmatched junction bases numbered 9, after V lost 3 bases and J lost 5 bases. This CDR3 contains 15 residues. Germline CDR1 MNHEY, CDR2 SMNVEV (reference sequence). The CDR3 is CASSFGRGSSETQYF. As DNA, the CDR3 is TGTGCCAGCAGTTTTGGCAGGGGGTCGTCGGAGACCCAGTACTTC.

This clonotype has a count of ten or more. CDR3 DNA: TGTGCCAGCAGCCGGGAGGTGTGGTCACCCCTCCACTTT. Protein sequence: CASSREVWSPLHF. This chain connects TRBV7-2 to TRBJ1-6, with no clear D. The germline V gene encodes CDR1 SGHTA and CDR2 FQGNSA. The CDR3 runs 13 residues. V dropped 5 bases and J dropped 10 bases, with 12 bases sitting between them.

There are many counts of this clonotype. The chain links TRBV7-3 to TRBJ2-1, with no clear D. V was pared by 2 bases and J by 2 bases, with 10 bases between. The CDR3 spans 15 residues. The germline CDR1 and CDR2 sequences are SGHTA and FQGTGA. The DNA of the CDR3 is TGTGCCAGCAGCTTAGATCCCCTCCCCTACAATGAGCAGTTCTTC. Translated, it gives CASSLDPLPYNEQFF.

This clonotype has just a few counts. The CDR3 bases are TGTGCCAGCAGTTCCCTACGACTAGCGGGAAGGCCATACGAGCAGTACTTC. Protein product: CASSSLRLAGRPYEQYF. This chain uses TRBV12-3 or TRBV12-4 with TRBJ2-7; 11 nucleotides line up with TRBD2. The length of the CDR3 is 17 residues. The trim removed 4 bases at V and 4 bases at J, leaving 12 bases unmatched.

This clonotype has at least ten counts. The chain has TRBV7-2 and TRBJ1-2; 8 bases match TRBD1. CDR1 and CDR2 from the germline V gene are SGHTA and FQGNSA. The CDR3 extends over 14 amino acids. The V segment lost 5 bases and the J segment 8 bases; nucleotides outside the gene matches: 10. The DNA of the CDR3 is TGTGCCAGCAGCGCCGGGACAGGACAGGGAGGCTACACCTTC. Its translation: CASSAGTGQGGYTF.

Turning to this clonotype: At one of its ends the junction is not consistent with the germline gene, which may arise from a read error. V is TRBV28 and J is TRBJ1-4; D remains unclear. Germline loops: CDR1 MDHEN, CDR2 SYDVKM. The CDR3 extends over 17 amino acids. The CDR3 DNA reads as TGTGCCAGCAGCTCCCCCCCGAGCCCTGCAACTAATGAAAAAGTGTTTTTT. The encoded protein is CASSSPPSPATNEKVFF.